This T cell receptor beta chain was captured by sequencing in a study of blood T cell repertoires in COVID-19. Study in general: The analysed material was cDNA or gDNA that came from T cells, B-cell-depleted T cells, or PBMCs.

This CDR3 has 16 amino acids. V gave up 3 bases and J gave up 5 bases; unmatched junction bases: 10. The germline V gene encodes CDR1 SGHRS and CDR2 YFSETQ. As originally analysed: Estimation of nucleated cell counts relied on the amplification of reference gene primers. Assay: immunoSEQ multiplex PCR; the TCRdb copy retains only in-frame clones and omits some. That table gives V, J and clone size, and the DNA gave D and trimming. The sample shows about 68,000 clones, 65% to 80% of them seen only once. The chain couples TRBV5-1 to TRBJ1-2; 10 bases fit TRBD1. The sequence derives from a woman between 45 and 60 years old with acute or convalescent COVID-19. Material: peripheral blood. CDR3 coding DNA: TGCGCCAGCAGCTCTATAAGCGGACAGGGGGAATATGGCTACACCTTC. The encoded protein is CASSSISGQGEYGYTF.